This TCR beta chain was documented in a study of response to subunit inactivated influenza vaccine. Study findings and constraints: The authors put forward the suggestion that each seasonal influenza vaccination may bring in only a limited number of new T cells.

With regard to this clonotype: Its cognate antigen is unknown.

TCRdb re-called the RT-PCR reads through MiXCR, storing one row per CDR3 protein. This sample has some 850,000 distinct CDR3 sequences, with approximately 18% found just once. Sequencing used PBMCs from blood, obtained 4 to 6 days after vaccination. The sequence came from a man in his fifties or sixties who received an inactivated influenza vaccine.

CDR3 DNA: TGTGCCAGCAGCTTAGGACAGACAGGGGGCGTAAGCACAGATACGCAGTATTTT. Translation: CASSLGQTGGVSTDTQYF. The chain has TRBV7-8 and TRBJ2-3, with 10 bases matching TRBD1. The CDR3 runs 18 residues. Germline CDR1 is SGHVS and CDR2 is FQNEAQ. The trim removed 1 base at V and 0 bases at J, leaving 7 bases unmatched.